This T cell receptor (beta chain) is drawn from a study of tumor-infiltrating lymphocytes in primary liver carcinoma. Study details: Sample yields, roughly 3.65 to 7.13 million productive TCRbeta reads, were similar across the tissue types.

Between roughly 20 and 30 mg of unsorted bulk tissue served as the source from which RNA and DNA were co-extracted. Primary liver carcinomas in the patients were surgically resected. Patients were chronically HBV-infected and treatment-naive. Study-wide findings and caveats: Tumor specimens were characterized by a significantly higher top-250-clone fraction than blood (p = 0.039).

In regard to this clonotype: Its antigen is unknown. A read error may produce the germline difference seen at one junction end.

The germline gives CDR1 SGHAT, CDR2 FQNNGV. This CDR3 has 13 amino acids. With a constant-region primer, TCR beta cDNA was made from approximately 500 ng of total RNA. ARM-PCR, slightly modified, supplied the TCR beta libraries through three nested multiplex PCR rounds. The study ran its first two PCR rounds for around 9 cycles each, using TRBV1-TRBV30 forward primers and a C-beta reverse primer. One entry per CDR3 protein results from TCRdb running MiXCR on the multiplex PCR reads. Of tens of thousands of distinct CDR3 sequences in the sample, about 71% are singletons; the top ten hold less than 45%.

V usage is TRBV11-2 and J usage is TRBJ2-5; D gene unclear. The source material was liver tumor tissue from sampling region 4. Specified subset: tumor region T4, right-lateral pole. This clonotype was obtained from a middle-aged man with primary liver carcinoma and hepatitis B virus infection. The CDR3 loop is CASSLALEESQYF. Here the CDR3 DNA reads TGTGCCAGCAGCTTAGCTCTGGAAGAGAGCCAGTACTTT. Full variable domain (remainder filled in from reference TRBV11-2 and TRBJ2-5): EAGVAQSPRYKIIEKRQSVAFWCNPISGHATLYWYQQILGQGPKLLIQFQNNGVVDDSQLPKDRFSAERLKGVDSTLKIQPAKLEDSAVYLCASSLALEESQYFGPGTRLLVL.